Listed below are T cell receptor beta chains from one sample, sequenced in a study of Graves' ophthalmopathy and Graves' hyperthyroidism. TCRdb processed the multiplex PCR reads anew with MiXCR; each CDR3 protein has one entry. The sample lists 200,000 to 250,000 distinct CDR3 sequences, about a fifth seen once, with about 46% in the top ten. Sequencing input: peripheral blood. The receptor set was obtained from a woman aged 50 to 65 with Graves' ophthalmopathy. CDR3s include the opening cysteine and the closing phenylalanine or tryptophan. Fields, in order: V gene, J gene, D gene, clone size, CDR3 protein. A D gene is named only where the DNA matches it firmly. Not every row has a clone size; where given, it reads once, few, many or a size class.

V: TRBV6-1
J: TRBJ1-1
D: NA
size: many
CDR3: CASSEAGRGGDAEAFF

V: TRBV28
J: TRBJ2-7
D: TRBD1
size: few
CDR3: CASSSPSGTGGYEQYF

V: TRBV2
J: TRBJ2-2
D: NA
size: many
CDR3: CASGRSGELFF

V: TRBV27
J: TRBJ2-2
D: TRBD1
size: few
CDR3: CASSPWTGRAGELFF

V: TRBV5-1
J: TRBJ2-5
D: NA
size: NA
CDR3: CASSLEVSPMAQYF

V: TRBV11-2
J: TRBJ1-1
D: NA
size: many
CDR3: CASSLERIMNTEAFF

V: TRBV19
J: TRBJ1-2
D: NA
size: many
CDR3: CASSITREGGYTF

V: TRBV20-1
J: TRBJ2-2
D: TRBD2
size: many
CDR3: CSAAILADHGELFF

V: TRBV20-1
J: TRBJ1-5
D: TRBD1
size: many
CDR3: CSAGVRDRLNQPQHF

V: TRBV6-1
J: TRBJ2-2
D: TRBD2
size: many
CDR3: CASSSGGMNTGELFF

V: TRBV6-1
J: TRBJ1-6
D: TRBD1
size: many
CDR3: CASTDRRYNSPLHF

V: TRBV20-1
J: TRBJ2-5
D: TRBD2
size: NA
CDR3: CSALAGALETQYF

V: TRBV20-1
J: TRBJ1-1
D: TRBD1
size: NA
CDR3: CSARPPGQGGTEASF

V: TRBV19
J: TRBJ2-4
D: NA
size: many
CDR3: CASSIVPNIQYF

V: TRBV3-1
J: TRBJ1-1
D: NA
size: few
CDR3: CASSPRLQGRIQAFF

V: TRBV7-2
J: TRBJ2-2
D: NA
size: many
CDR3: CASSRGGGETGELFF

V: TRBV24-1
J: TRBJ2-7
D: NA
size: few
CDR3: CATSDGTASYEQYF

V: TRBV13
J: TRBJ2-7
D: NA
size: many
CDR3: CASRPTGAYEQYF

V: TRBV3-1
J: TRBJ2-5
D: NA
size: many
CDR3: CASSQGVVETQYF

V: TRBV20-1
J: TRBJ1-1
D: NA
size: many
CDR3: CSATPGGGNTEAFF

V: TRBV20-1
J: TRBJ2-7
D: NA
size: many
CDR3: CSANGKTYEQYF

V: TRBV6-2/TRBV6-3
J: TRBJ2-2
D: TRBD2
size: many
CDR3: CASSYPGGGPGGTGELFF

V: TRBV29-1
J: TRBJ2-5
D: NA
size: many
CDR3: CSVTDSLGETQYF

V: TRBV6-5
J: TRBJ1-1
D: TRBD1
size: once
CDR3: CASSNRDRVGTEAFF

V: TRBV2
J: TRBJ2-1
D: NA
size: many
CDR3: CASSGMTYNEQFF

V: TRBV20-1
J: TRBJ1-2
D: NA
size: many
CDR3: CTWGKINYGYTF

V: TRBV30
J: TRBJ2-4
D: TRBD1
size: few
CDR3: CAWSVQGTIAKNIQYF

V: TRBV28
J: TRBJ1-5
D: NA
size: NA
CDR3: CASSFDQPQHF

V: TRBV12-3/TRBV12-4
J: TRBJ1-1
D: TRBD1
size: NA
CDR3: CASSLPRTGRNTEAFF

V: TRBV7-3
J: TRBJ2-5
D: TRBD2
size: many
CDR3: CASSLNGDRGGETQYF

V: TRBV20-1
J: TRBJ2-5
D: TRBD1
size: many
CDR3: CSATGTGAQETQYF

V: TRBV5-1
J: TRBJ1-5
D: NA
size: many
CDR3: CASSSTGTAKEPQHF

V: TRBV28
J: TRBJ2-7
D: NA
size: many
CDR3: CASNSGGFYEQYF

V: TRBV6-5
J: TRBJ1-1
D: TRBD1
size: many
CDR3: CASSTQGGAEAFF

V: TRBV28
J: TRBJ1-5
D: NA
size: many
CDR3: CASSSPDGSKAQHF

V: TRBV3-1
J: TRBJ1-3
D: TRBD1
size: many
CDR3: CASSQLRTGPTSGNTIYF

V: TRBV12-3/TRBV12-4
J: TRBJ1-3
D: NA
size: many
CDR3: CASSLSTGNTIYF

V: TRBV11-2
J: TRBJ2-7
D: TRBD2
size: many
CDR3: CASSLERESSYEQYF